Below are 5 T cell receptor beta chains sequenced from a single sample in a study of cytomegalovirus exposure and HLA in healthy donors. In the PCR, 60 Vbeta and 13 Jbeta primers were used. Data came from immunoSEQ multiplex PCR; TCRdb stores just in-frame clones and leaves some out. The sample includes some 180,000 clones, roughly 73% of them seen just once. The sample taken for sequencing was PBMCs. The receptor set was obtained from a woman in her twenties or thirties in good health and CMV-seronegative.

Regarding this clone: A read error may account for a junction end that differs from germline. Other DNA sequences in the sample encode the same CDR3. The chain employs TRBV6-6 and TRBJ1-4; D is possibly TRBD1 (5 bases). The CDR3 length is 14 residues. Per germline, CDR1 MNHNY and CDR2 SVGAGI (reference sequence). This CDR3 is CASSYRQSYEKLFF. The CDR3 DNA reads TGTGCCAGCAGTTACCGACAGAGCTACGAAAAGCTGTTTTTT.

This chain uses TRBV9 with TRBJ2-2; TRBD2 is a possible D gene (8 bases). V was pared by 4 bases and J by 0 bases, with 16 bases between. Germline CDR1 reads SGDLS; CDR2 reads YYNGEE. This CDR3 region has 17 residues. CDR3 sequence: CASSPRGRGANTGELFF. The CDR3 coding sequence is TGTGCCAGCAGCCCAAGGGGGCGGGGGGCGAACACCGGGGAGCTGTTTTTT. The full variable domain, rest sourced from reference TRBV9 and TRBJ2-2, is DSGVTQTPKHLITATGQRVTLRCSPRSGDLSVYWYQQSLDQGLQFLIQYYNGEERAKGNILERFSAQQFPDLHSELNLSSLELGDSALYFCASSPRGRGANTGELFFGEGSRLTVL.

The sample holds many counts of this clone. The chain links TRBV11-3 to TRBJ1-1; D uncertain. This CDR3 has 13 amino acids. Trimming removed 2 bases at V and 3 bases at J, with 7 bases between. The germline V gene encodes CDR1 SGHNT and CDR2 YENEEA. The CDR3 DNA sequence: TGTGCCAGCAGCTTATCCGTGTACACTGAAGCTTTCTTT. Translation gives CASSLSVYTEAFF.

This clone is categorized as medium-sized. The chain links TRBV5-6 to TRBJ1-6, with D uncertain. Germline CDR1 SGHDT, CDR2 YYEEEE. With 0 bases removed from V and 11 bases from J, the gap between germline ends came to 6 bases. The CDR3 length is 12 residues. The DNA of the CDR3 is TGTGCCAGCAGCTTGGGGACTCCACCCCTCCACTTT. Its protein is CASSLGTPPLHF.

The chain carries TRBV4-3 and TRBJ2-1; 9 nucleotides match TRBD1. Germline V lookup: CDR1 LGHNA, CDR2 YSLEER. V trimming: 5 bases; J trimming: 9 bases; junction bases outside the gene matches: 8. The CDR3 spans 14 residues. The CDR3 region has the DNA TGCGCCAGCAGCTCCGGGACAGGGTTTTGTGAGCAGTTCTTC. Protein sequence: CASSSGTGFCEQFF.